These 17 T cell receptor beta chains originate from one sample sequenced in a study of monozygotic twins with inflammatory bowel disease. From its re-call of the 5' RACE reads, TCRdb lists each CDR3 protein once, without DNA. This sample's clone table lists about 160,000 distinct CDR3 sequences. Sequences were obtained from blood. Receptors originate from a human donor with ulcerative colitis or Crohn's disease, or a healthy co-twin of an affected twin (not recorded which).

V gene TRBV20-1 combines with J gene TRBJ1-1. There are 14 residues in the CDR3. The V gene's germline CDR1 is DFQATT and CDR2 SNEGSKA (reference sequence). The CDR3 spells CSAQWTVGNTEAFF.

This chain joins TRBV12-3 or TRBV12-4 and TRBJ2-5; the D call from TCRdb, TRBD1, cannot be confirmed without DNA. CDR3 length: 15 amino acids. CDR3 sequence: CASSRTGAGRETQYF.

The V gene is TRBV20-1, the J gene TRBJ2-5; with no DNA, the TCRdb D assignment of TRBD1 cannot be verified. The germline gives CDR1 DFQATT, CDR2 SNEGSKA (reference sequence). CDR3 length equals 15 residues. CDR3 region: CSARQNRDYQETQYF.

This CDR3 reads CASRTGTSFNEQYF. The chain uses TRBV6-2 or TRBV6-3 and TRBJ2-7; with no DNA, the TCRdb D assignment of TRBD2 cannot be verified. The V gene's germline CDR1 is MNHEY and CDR2 SVGEGT. This CDR3 is 14 amino acids long.

The V call is TRBV27, the J call TRBJ2-1; TCRdb names TRBD2, which stays unverified in the absence of DNA. The CDR3 sequence is 13 residues long. Looked up from germline, CDR1 is MNHEY and CDR2 is SMNVEV (reference sequence). The CDR3 here is CASTGTSKNEQFF.

This chain uses TRBV11-2 with TRBJ2-7; TCRdb designates TRBD2, a call that cannot be tested without DNA. Germline CDR1 SGHAT, CDR2 FQNNGV. The CDR3 is made up of 14 amino acids. The CDR3 spells CASSFGLAEVEQYF.

The genes are TRBV5-1 and TRBJ1-2; the TRBD1 assignment by TCRdb is unverifiable without DNA. Per germline, CDR1 SGHRS and CDR2 YFSETQ. The CDR3 contains 14 residues. The CDR3 here is CASSLDRADYGYTF. Based on the CDR3 plus reference TRBV5-1 and TRBJ1-2, the full variable domain is KAGVTQTPRYLIKTRGQQVTLSCSPISGHRSVSWYQQTPGQGLQFLFEYFSETQRNKGNFPGRFSGRQFSNSRSEMNVSTLELGDSALYLCASSLDRADYGYTFGSGTRLTVV.

The rearrangement uses TRBV10-3 and TRBJ1-1. Per the germline V gene, CDR1 is ENHRY and CDR2 is SYGVKD. The CDR3 has 16 amino acids. The CDR3 sequence is CAIKAEAGRVNTEAFF.

The chain couples TRBV7-2 to TRBJ2-7; TCRdb outputs TRBD2, but without DNA this stays unchecked. Germline CDR1 SGHTA, CDR2 FQGNSA. This CDR3 spans 17 amino acids. The chain's CDR3 is CASSFLAGVGQEGEQYF.

The chain recombines TRBV4-3 with TRBJ1-2. Germline assignment: CDR1 LGHNA and CDR2 YSLEER. The length of the CDR3 is 15 residues. This chain's CDR3 is CASSQGSRTNYGYTF.

The V and J genes are TRBV28 and TRBJ1-5; TCRdb names TRBD1, which stays unverified in the absence of DNA. This CDR3 spans 14 amino acids. CDR1 MDHEN and CDR2 SYDVKM come from the germline V gene. The CDR3 region is CASSLSQVDQPQHF.

V is TRBV25-1 and J is TRBJ1-3. The CDR3 is 15 amino acids. CDR1 is MGHDK, CDR2 SYGVNS, per germline. CDR3 protein: CASSDHGVDGNTIYF. The full variable domain, in which reference TRBV25-1 and TRBJ1-3 provide the parts outside the CDR3, is EADIYQTPRYLVIGTGKKITLECSQTMGHDKMYWYQQDPGMELHLIHYSYGVNSTEKGDLSSESTVSRIRTEHFPLTLESARPSHTSQYLCASSDHGVDGNTIYFGEGSWLTVV.

V usage is TRBV20-1 and J usage is TRBJ2-1. Germline CDR1 and CDR2: DFQATT and SNEGSKA (reference sequence). The CDR3 sequence is 12 residues long. The CDR3 spells CSASGLYNEQFF.

The chain joins TRBV18 to TRBJ1-5; there is no DNA to check the TCRdb D call of TRBD1. The germline V gene encodes CDR1 KGHSH and CDR2 LQKENI. CDR3 length: 15 amino acids. CDR3 loop: CASSRESRSNQPQHF.

This rearrangement joins TRBV4-3 to TRBJ2-1. The germline gives CDR1 LGHNA, CDR2 YSLEER. The CDR3 runs to 16 residues. The CDR3 reads CASSQDAGSEWNEQFF.

V gene TRBV5-1 combines with J gene TRBJ2-1; TCRdb's assignment of TRBD1 cannot be checked, as there is no DNA. From germline, CDR1 is SGHRS and CDR2 YFSETQ. The CDR3 is made up of 16 amino acids. The CDR3 is CASSRPGTGFYNEQFF.

The CDR3 is CASSNDRGTNEKLFF. The chain has TRBV7-8 and TRBJ1-4; TCRdb returns TRBD1, unconfirmable since there is no DNA. This CDR3 region has 15 residues. Germline loops: CDR1 SGHVS, CDR2 FQNEAQ.